Shown below are 14 T cell receptor beta chains from a single sample sequenced in a study of OX40 agonist ivuxolimab in advanced cancers. TCRdb's table, derived via immunoSEQ multiplex PCR, lists solely in-frame clones and lacks some. The top ten clones hold over 1.1% of a sample with more than 85,000 clones, about 80% of them seen once. The sequencing here drew on CD4+ or CD8+ T cells sorted from blood, taken in a trial of the OX40 agonist ivuxolimab. The receptor source for this set is an adult with an advanced solid tumor such as melanoma, head and neck, liver or kidney cancer.

The chain joins TRBV4-2 to TRBJ1-2; no firm D call. V lost 4 bases and J 4 bases, leaving 13 bases between the germline ends. CDR1 and CDR2 from the germline V gene are LGHNA and YNFKEQ. The CDR3 runs to 14 residues. The CDR3 DNA reads as TGTGCCAGCAGCCCTAGACAAGGCCCCTATGGCTACACCTTC. It yields the protein CASSPRQGPYGYTF.

This chain uses TRBV7-2 with TRBJ1-1, with 8 nucleotides matching TRBD1. V lost 3 bases to trimming and J lost 0 bases; unmatched junction nucleotides: 3. Germline-derived CDR1 and CDR2 are SGHTA and FQGNSA. This CDR3 is built from 15 residues. The CDR3 DNA reads TGTGCCAGCAGCTTTAGGGACAGGCTGAACACTGAAGCTTTCTTT. It codes for CASSFRDRLNTEAFF.

This chain links TRBV4-2 with TRBJ2-5; the D gene is possibly TRBD2 (5 bases). The CDR3 extends over 14 amino acids. V was pared by 4 bases and J by 2 bases, with 11 bases between. In germline, CDR1 is LGHNA, CDR2 YNFKEQ. CDR3 bases: TGTGCCAGCAGCCCCAGCGGCTTTCAAGAGACCCAGTACTTC. Translation: CASSPSGFQETQYF.

There are a few counts of this clone. V is TRBV4-2 and J is TRBJ2-3; TRBD2 aligns across 14 bases. V lost 0 bases, J lost 5 bases, and 16 bases stayed unmatched. The CDR3 extends over 21 amino acids. Germline values: CDR1 LGHNA, CDR2 YNFKEQ. CDR3 loop: CASSQEVGLAGGIQTGDTQYF. In nucleotides, the CDR3 is TGTGCCAGCAGCCAAGAAGTAGGACTAGCGGGGGGCATTCAAACCGGAGATACGCAGTATTTT.

The chain carries TRBV4-2 and TRBJ2-7, with D possibly called TRBD1 or TRBD2 (6 bases each). CDR1 and CDR2 from the germline V gene are LGHNA and YNFKEQ. The CDR3 sequence is 15 residues long. Trimming cost V 4 bases and J 2 bases, with 15 bases left between them. The CDR3 coding sequence is TGTGCCAGCAGCCCGGAGGGGGACTCCCCCTACGAGCAGTACTTC. As protein: CASSPEGDSPYEQYF.

This clone was counted only a few times. The chain is built from TRBV30 and TRBJ2-7, with D unclear. Looked up from germline, CDR1 is GTSNPN and CDR2 is SVGIG (reference sequence). The length of the CDR3 is 12 residues. Trimming pared 3 bases from V and 7 bases from J, leaving 13 bases between. DNA for the CDR3: TGTGCCTGGAGGCAGTCCTTCGGTGAGCAGTACTTC. Its translation: CAWRQSFGEQYF.

The chain recombines TRBV7-8 with TRBJ1-1; no definite D call. Germline V gene data show CDR1 as SGHVS and CDR2 as FQNEAQ. This CDR3 comprises 14 residues. V lost 5 bases and J lost 0, with 10 bases in between. As DNA, the CDR3 is TGTGCCAGCAGCCCCAATCAGGTGAACACTGAAGCTTTCTTT. Translation gives CASSPNQVNTEAFF.

V usage is TRBV10-2 and J usage is TRBJ2-1; the D gene is possibly TRBD1 (5 bases). The CDR3 runs to 16 residues. Trimming removed 0 bases at V and 1 base at J, with 10 bases between. Germline loops: CDR1 WSHSY, CDR2 SAAADI. CDR3 protein: CASSESGLSSYNEQFF. The CDR3 nucleotides are TGCGCCAGCAGTGAGTCGGGGCTCTCATCCTACAATGAGCAGTTCTTC.

The rearrangement uses TRBV6-5 and TRBJ1-1; D uncertain. Between the trimmed V and J ends, which lost 6 bases and 0 bases, there was a span of 11 bases. The germline gives CDR1 MNHEY, CDR2 SVGAGI. The CDR3 is 14 amino acids. The CDR3 loop is CASRNGALNTEAFF. The CDR3 DNA sequence: TGTGCCAGCAGAAACGGTGCTCTGAACACTGAAGCTTTCTTT.

This rearrangement joins TRBV28 to TRBJ2-7; 8 bases map to TRBD2. V dropped 7 bases and J dropped 4; count of bases not matched to a gene: 3. CDR3 length equals 12 residues. Germline V lookup: CDR1 MDHEN, CDR2 SYDVKM. The CDR3 spells CASTRLAYEQYF. The CDR3 DNA reads as TGTGCCAGCACCAGACTAGCGTACGAGCAGTACTTC.

The V call is TRBV28, the J call TRBJ1-2; 10 bases are shared with TRBD1. V shed 8 bases and J 7 bases; nucleotides not matched to a gene: 7. Per germline, CDR1 MDHEN and CDR2 SYDVKM. There are 13 residues in the CDR3. The CDR3 region has the DNA TGTGCCAGCTGGGACAGGGGATCGTTTGGCTACACCTTC. This sequence encodes CASWDRGSFGYTF.

The chain combines TRBV27 with TRBJ2-7; no clear D gene. The length of the CDR3 is 16 residues. Per germline, CDR1 MNHEY and CDR2 SMNVEV (reference sequence). The V and J ends lost 4 bases and 1 base respectively, with 17 bases between them. The CDR3 DNA is TGTGCCAGCAGTTCCGGAAGTTGGGGTATTTCCTACGAGCAGTACTTC. Translated, it gives CASSSGSWGISYEQYF.

The chain uses TRBV11-2 and TRBJ2-7, with D maybe TRBD2 (7 bases). Trimming removed 3 bases from V and 2 bases from J, with 14 bases in between. Germline values: CDR1 SGHAT, CDR2 FQNNGV. There are 15 residues in the CDR3. For the CDR3, the DNA is TGTGCCAGCAGCTTCGAGGGGGGGTCAGCCTACGAGCAGTACTTC. This sequence encodes CASSFEGGSAYEQYF.

This clone was observed a few times. The V gene is TRBV28, the J gene TRBJ2-7; unclear D gene. Germline V gene sequence: CDR1 MDHEN, CDR2 SYDVKM. This CDR3 spans 11 amino acids. The V and J ends lost 5 bases and 2 bases respectively, with 4 bases between them. The chain's CDR3 is CASSETYEQYF. The CDR3 DNA reads TGTGCCAGCAGTGAGACCTACGAGCAGTACTTC. The variable domain in full, completed from reference TRBV28 and TRBJ2-7, reads DVKVTQSSRYLVKRTGEKVFLECVQDMDHENMFWYRQDPGLGLRLIYFSYDVKMKEKGDIPEGYSVSREKKERFSLILESASTNQTSMYLCASSETYEQYFGPGTRLTVT.